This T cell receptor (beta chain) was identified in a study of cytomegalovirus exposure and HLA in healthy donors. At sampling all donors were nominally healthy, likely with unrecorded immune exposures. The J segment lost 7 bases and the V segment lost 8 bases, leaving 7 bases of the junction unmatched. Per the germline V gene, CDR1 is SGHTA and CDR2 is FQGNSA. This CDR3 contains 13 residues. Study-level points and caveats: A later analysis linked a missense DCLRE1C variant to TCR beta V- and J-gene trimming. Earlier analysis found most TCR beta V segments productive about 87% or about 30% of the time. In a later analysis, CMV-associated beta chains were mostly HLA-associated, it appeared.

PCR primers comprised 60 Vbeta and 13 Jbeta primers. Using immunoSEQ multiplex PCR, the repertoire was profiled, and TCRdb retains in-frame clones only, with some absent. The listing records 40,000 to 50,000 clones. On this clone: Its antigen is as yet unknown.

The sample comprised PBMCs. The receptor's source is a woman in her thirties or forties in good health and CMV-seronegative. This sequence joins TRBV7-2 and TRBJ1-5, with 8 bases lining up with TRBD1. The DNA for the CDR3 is TGTGCCAGCTCTTGGGGACAGGCGCAGCCCCAGCATTTT. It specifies CASSWGQAQPQHF.